Listed here are 12 T cell receptor beta chains from one sample, sequenced in a study of human T cells and chemical hapten exposure. TCRdb ran MiXCR on the RACE reads and lists one entry per CDR3 protein. Seen here are more than 75,000 distinct CDR3 sequences, roughly 10% observed once, and the top ten hold approximately 2.3%. Sample time point: patch test 2, 6 weeks after DPC sensitization. Treatment noted: therapeutic diphenylcyclopropenone sensitization with weekly scalp DPC. The sample here was whole blood, taken in connection with sensitization to the hapten diphenylcyclopropenone (DPC). All receptors derive from a woman in her twenties or thirties with alopecia areata. Some clones in this sample may be carry-over from other donors' samples.

This clonotype was seen only once. The chain couples TRBV5-1 to TRBJ1-2, with unresolved D. V was pared by 0 bases and J by 4 bases, with 4 bases between. Germline CDR1 reads SGHRS; CDR2 reads YFSETQ. CDR3 length: 12 amino acids. This CDR3 is CASSLDAYGYTF. The DNA for the CDR3 is TGCGCCAGCAGCTTGGACGCCTATGGCTACACCTTC.

In the case of this clonotype: Given a much more abundant clone one base away, this may be a read error. The J gene is TRBJ2-5, the V gene TRBV7-6; D remains ambiguous. Germline CDR1 SGHVS, CDR2 FNYEAQ. CDR3 length: 9 amino acids. The CDR3 coding sequence is TGTGTCCCCCGCGGGACCCAGTACTTC. Amino acids: CVPRGTQYF.

This clonotype occurred a few times. The genes are TRBV5-4 and TRBJ1-1, with TRBD1 matching 7 bases. This CDR3 region has 13 residues. Germline loops: CDR1 SGHNT, CDR2 YYREEE (reference sequence). V dropped 4 bases and J dropped 7; count of bases not matched to a gene: 7. In nucleotides, the CDR3 is TGTGCCAGCAGCCTGACAGGGCGCAATGAAGCTTTCTTT. Translated, it gives CASSLTGRNEAFF.

The chain joins TRBV28 to TRBJ2-7; D could derive from TRBD1 or TRBD2 (5 bases each). The germline gives CDR1 MDHEN, CDR2 SYDVKM. Trimming left V 3 bases short and J 0 bases short, with 12 bases between. This CDR3 contains 15 residues. The DNA for the CDR3 is TGTGCCAGCAGTTTCCGGGGCCACATCTCCTACGAGCAGTACTTC. Protein sequence: CASSFRGHISYEQYF.

This rearrangement joins TRBV12-3 or TRBV12-4 to TRBJ1-4; possible D gene TRBD1, 6 bases. The CDR3 has 14 amino acids. V was cut by 6 bases and J by 6 bases, with 14 bases left in between. This chain's CDR3 is CASSPQGYDEKLFF. CDR3 in DNA: TGTGCCAGCAGCCCACAGGGTTACGATGAAAAACTGTTTTTT.

In its sample, this clonotype was seen a few times. V is TRBV16 and J is TRBJ1-5, with D hard to call. V gave up 3 bases and J gave up 0 bases, with 9 bases separating them. This CDR3 spans 15 amino acids. Per germline, CDR1 KGHSY and CDR2 FQNENV. The CDR3 spells CASSHREDSNQPQHF. The CDR3 DNA reads TGTGCCAGCAGCCATAGGGAGGATAGCAATCAGCCCCAGCATTTT.

The sample holds many counts of this clonotype. The chain recombines TRBV5-4 with TRBJ1-3; no firm D call. This CDR3 comprises 15 residues. In germline, CDR1 is SGHNT, CDR2 YYREEE (reference sequence). V was trimmed by 1 base and J by 2 bases, leaving 10 bases between them. The CDR3 is CASSLYGNAGNTIYF. Written as DNA, the CDR3 is TGTGCCAGCAGCTTGTATGGGAATGCTGGAAACACCATATATTTT.

There are many counts of this clonotype. The chain is built from TRBV4-3 and TRBJ2-1; 13 bases fit TRBD2. Looked up from germline, CDR1 is LGHNA and CDR2 is YSLEER. The CDR3 totals 17 residues. The trim removed 3 bases at V and 10 bases at J, leaving 12 bases unmatched. CDR3 amino acids: CASSQGETSGRAREQFF. In nucleotides, the CDR3 is TGCGCCAGCAGCCAGGGGGAAACTAGCGGGAGGGCCCGGGAGCAGTTCTTC.

The rearrangement links TRBV29-1 to TRBJ2-7, with 9 bases matching TRBD2. Germline V lookup: CDR1 SQVTM, CDR2 ANQGSEA. V shed 6 bases, J shed 7 bases, and the junction held 10 bases outside the gene matches. The CDR3 extends over 13 amino acids. The CDR3, as DNA: TGCAGCGTCGATAGCGGGAGCGGTCGGGAGCAGTACTTC. Its protein is CSVDSGSGREQYF.

With regard to this clonotype: With a much larger clone just one base away, this may be a read error. V is TRBV3-1 and J is TRBJ2-7, with D possibly being TRBD1 (5 bases). Germline V lookup: CDR1 LGHDT, CDR2 YNNKEL (reference sequence). V was cut by 0 bases and J by 6 bases, with 15 bases left in between. The CDR3 consists of 15 residues. The CDR3 spells CASSQDHGVGAEQYF. In DNA, the CDR3 is TGTGCCAGCAGCCAAGATCATGGGGTAGGGGCCGAGCAGTACTTC.

In this sample, this clonotype turned up a few times. This chain connects TRBV7-3 to TRBJ2-5; tentative D call: TRBD1 (5 bases). Germline CDR1 and CDR2: SGHTA and FQGTGA. V lost 3 bases to trimming and J lost 5 bases, with 10 bases between them. The CDR3 runs to 13 residues. CDR3 nucleotide sequence: TGTGCCAGCAGCTTGCGTTCAGGGGAGACCCAGTACTTC. Its protein product is CASSLRSGETQYF.

This clonotype was seen at least ten times. The V gene is TRBV20-1, the J gene TRBJ2-1, with D possibly matching TRBD2 (6 bases). The CDR3 covers 17 residues. The germline V gene has CDR1 DFQATT and CDR2 SNEGSKA (reference sequence). The V end was cut by 5 bases, the J end by 8 bases, with 28 bases between. The CDR3 DNA reads as TGCAGTGCTCCCTCCGCGGGGTCGTCTATCGGTTGGCATGAGCAGTTCTTC. Protein: CSAPSAGSSIGWHEQFF.